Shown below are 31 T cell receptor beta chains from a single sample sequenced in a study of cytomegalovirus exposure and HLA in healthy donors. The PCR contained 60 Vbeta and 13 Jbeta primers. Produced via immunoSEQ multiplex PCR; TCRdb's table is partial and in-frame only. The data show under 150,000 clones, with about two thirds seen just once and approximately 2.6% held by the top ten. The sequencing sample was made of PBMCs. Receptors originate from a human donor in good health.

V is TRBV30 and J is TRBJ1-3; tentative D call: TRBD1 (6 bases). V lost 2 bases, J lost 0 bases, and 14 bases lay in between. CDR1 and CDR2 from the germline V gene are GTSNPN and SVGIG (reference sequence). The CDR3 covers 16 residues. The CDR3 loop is CAWSKSGVSSGNTIYF. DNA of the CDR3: TGTGCCTGGAGTAAATCAGGGGTCAGCTCTGGAAACACCATATATTTT.

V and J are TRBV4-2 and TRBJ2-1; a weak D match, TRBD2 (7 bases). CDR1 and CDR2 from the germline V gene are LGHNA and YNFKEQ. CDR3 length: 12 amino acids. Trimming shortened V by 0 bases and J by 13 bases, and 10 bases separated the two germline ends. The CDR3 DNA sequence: TGTGCCAGCAGCCAAGATGGGGGGGCTCAGTTCTTC. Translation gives CASSQDGGAQFF.

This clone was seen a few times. The CDR3 DNA is TGTGCCAGCAGCCCCTTGGCGGGGCAGGGAAACACCATATATTTT. It is translated as CASSPLAGQGNTIYF. The J gene is TRBJ1-3, the V gene TRBV4-2, with a weak D call TRBD1 (5 bases). V was shortened by 4 bases and J by 4 bases, with 14 bases between the two germline ends. Germline-derived CDR1 and CDR2 are LGHNA and YNFKEQ. This CDR3 region has 15 residues.

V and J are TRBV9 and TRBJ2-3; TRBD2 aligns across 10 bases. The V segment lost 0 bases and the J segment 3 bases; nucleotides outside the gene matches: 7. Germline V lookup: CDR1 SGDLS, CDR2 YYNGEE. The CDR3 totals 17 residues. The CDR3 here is CASSVAASGSGTDTQYF. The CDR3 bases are TGTGCCAGCAGCGTAGCAGCTAGCGGGAGTGGAACAGATACGCAGTATTTT.

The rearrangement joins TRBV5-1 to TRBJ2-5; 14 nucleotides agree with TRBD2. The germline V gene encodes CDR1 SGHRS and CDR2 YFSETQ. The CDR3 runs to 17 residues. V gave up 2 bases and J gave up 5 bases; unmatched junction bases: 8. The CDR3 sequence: CASSFGPTSGRVETQYF. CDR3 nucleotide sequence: TGCGCCAGCAGCTTTGGACCGACTAGCGGGAGGGTTGAGACCCAGTACTTC.

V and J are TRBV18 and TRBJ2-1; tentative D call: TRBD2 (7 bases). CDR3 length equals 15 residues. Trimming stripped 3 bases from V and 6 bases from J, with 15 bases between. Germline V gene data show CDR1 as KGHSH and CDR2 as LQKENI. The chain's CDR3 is CASSPGGGVINEQFF. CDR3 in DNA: TGTGCCAGCTCACCGGGGGGGGGCGTGATCAATGAGCAGTTCTTC. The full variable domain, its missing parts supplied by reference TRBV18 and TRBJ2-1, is NAGVMQNPRHLVRRRGQEARLRCSPMKGHSHVYWYRQLPEEGLKFMVYLQKENIIDESGMPKERFSAEFPKEGPSILRIQQVVRGDSAAYFCASSPGGGVINEQFFGPGTRLTVL.

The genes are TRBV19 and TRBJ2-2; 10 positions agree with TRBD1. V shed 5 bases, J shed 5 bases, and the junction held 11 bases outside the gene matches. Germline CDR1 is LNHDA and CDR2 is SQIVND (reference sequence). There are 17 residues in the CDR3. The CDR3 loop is CASSLPGTGDVTGELFF. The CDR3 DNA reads TGTGCCAGTAGTCTCCCCGGGACAGGGGATGTAACCGGGGAGCTGTTTTTT.

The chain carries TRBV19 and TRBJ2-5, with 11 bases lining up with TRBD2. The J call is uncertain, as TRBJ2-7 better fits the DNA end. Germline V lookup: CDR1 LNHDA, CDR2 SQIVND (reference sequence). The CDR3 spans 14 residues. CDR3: CASSFTSGSHEQYF. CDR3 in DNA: TGTGCCAGTAGTTTCACTAGCGGGAGCCACGAGCAGTACTTC.

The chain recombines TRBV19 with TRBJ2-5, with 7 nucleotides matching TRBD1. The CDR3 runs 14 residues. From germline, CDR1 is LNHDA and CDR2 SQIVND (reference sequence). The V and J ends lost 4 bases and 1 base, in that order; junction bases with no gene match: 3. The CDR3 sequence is CASSTWTGQETQYF. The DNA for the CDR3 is TGTGCCAGTAGTACTTGGACAGGCCAAGAGACCCAGTACTTC.

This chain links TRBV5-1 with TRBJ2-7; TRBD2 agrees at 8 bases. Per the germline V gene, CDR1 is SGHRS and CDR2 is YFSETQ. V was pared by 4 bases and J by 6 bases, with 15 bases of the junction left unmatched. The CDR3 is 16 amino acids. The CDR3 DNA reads TGCGCCAGCAGCGCCCCCGAGGACGGGAGGGCCGGCGAGCAGTACTTC. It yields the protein CASSAPEDGRAGEQYF.

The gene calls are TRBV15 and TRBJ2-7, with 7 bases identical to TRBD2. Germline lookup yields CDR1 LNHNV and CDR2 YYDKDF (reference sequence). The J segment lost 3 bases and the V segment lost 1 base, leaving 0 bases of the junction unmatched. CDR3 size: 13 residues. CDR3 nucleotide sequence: TGTGCCACCAGCAGAGGCGGGAGCTACGAGCAGTACTTC. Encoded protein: CATSRGGSYEQYF.

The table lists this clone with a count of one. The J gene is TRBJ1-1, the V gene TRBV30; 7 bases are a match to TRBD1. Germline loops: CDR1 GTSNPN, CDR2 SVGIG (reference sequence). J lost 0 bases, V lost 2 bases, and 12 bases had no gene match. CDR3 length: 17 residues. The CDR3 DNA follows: TGTGCCTGGAGTAAAACACAGGGGTTGGGAATGAACACTGAAGCTTTCTTT. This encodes CAWSKTQGLGMNTEAFF.

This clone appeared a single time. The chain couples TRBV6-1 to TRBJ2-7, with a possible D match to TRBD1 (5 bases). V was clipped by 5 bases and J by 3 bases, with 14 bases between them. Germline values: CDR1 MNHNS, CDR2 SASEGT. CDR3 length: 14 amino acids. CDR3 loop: CASSHRGPSYEQYF. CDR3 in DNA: TGTGCCAGCAGTCATAGGGGTCCCAGCTACGAGCAGTACTTC.

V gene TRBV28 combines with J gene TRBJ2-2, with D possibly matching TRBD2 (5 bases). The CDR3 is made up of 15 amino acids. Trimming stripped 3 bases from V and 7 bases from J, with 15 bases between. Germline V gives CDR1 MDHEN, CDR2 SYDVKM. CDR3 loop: CASSFPSGVNGELFF. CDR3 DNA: TGTGCCAGCAGTTTTCCCTCCGGGGTTAACGGGGAGCTGTTTTTT.

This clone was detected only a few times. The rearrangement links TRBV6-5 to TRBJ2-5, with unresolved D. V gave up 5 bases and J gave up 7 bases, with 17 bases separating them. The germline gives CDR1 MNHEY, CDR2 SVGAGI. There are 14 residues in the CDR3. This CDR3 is CASSRWANEGTQYF. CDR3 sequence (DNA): TGTGCCAGCAGTCGTTGGGCAAACGAAGGGACCCAGTACTTC.

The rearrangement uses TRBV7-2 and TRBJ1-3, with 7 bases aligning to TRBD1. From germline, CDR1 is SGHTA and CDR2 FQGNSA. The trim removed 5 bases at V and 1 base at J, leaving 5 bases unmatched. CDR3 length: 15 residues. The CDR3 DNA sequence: TGTGCCAGCAGCCCGCCAGGGGGGTCTGGAAACACCATATATTTT. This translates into CASSPPGGSGNTIYF.

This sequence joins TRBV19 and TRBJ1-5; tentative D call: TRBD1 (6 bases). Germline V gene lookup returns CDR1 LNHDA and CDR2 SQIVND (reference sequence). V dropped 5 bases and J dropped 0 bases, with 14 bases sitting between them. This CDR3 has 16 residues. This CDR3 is CASSVTGRSSNQPQHF. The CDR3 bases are TGTGCCAGTAGTGTCACAGGGCGCTCTAGCAATCAGCCCCAGCATTTT.

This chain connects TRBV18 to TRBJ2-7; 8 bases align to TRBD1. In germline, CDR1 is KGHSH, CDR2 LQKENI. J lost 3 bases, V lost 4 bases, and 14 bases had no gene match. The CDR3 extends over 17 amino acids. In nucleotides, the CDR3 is TGTGCCAGCTCACTTACCGAATCGACAGGGGTCGGCTACGAGCAGTACTTC. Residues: CASSLTESTGVGYEQYF.

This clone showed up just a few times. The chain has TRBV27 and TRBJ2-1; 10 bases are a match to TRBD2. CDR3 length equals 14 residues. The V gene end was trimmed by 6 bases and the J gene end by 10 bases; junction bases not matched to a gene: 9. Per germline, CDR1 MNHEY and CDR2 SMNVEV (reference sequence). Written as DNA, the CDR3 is TGTGCCAGCAGAGCGGGAGGGGCTCGGTACGAGCAGTTCTTC. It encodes CASRAGGARYEQFF.

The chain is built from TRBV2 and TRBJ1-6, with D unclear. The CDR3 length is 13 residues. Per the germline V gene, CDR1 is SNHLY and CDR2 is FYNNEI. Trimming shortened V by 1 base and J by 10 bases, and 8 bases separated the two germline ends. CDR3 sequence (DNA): TGTGCCAGCAGTGAAGGCGGCCGGTCACCCCTCCACTTT. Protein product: CASSEGGRSPLHF.

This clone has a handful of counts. The CDR3 spells CASSLPGAETQYF. The CDR3, as DNA: TGTGCCAGCAGCCTGCCAGGCGCGGAGACCCAGTACTTC. The chain links TRBV5-4 to TRBJ2-5; D is uncertain. The CDR3 length is 13 residues. With 4 bases removed from V and 5 bases from J, the gap between germline ends came to 12 bases. The germline V gene has CDR1 SGHNT and CDR2 YYREEE (reference sequence).

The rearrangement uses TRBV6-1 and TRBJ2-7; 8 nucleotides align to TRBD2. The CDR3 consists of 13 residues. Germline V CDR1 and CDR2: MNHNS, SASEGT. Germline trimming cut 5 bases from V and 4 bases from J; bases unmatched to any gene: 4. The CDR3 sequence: CASSSGSWYEQYF. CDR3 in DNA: TGTGCCAGCAGTAGCGGGAGTTGGTACGAGCAGTACTTC.

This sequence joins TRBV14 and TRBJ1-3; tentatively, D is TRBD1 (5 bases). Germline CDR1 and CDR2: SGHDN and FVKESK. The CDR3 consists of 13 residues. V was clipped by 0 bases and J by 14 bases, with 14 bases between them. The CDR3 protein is CASSQEALGQVYF. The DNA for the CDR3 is TGTGCCAGCAGCCAAGAGGCTCTGGGGCAGGTATATTTT.

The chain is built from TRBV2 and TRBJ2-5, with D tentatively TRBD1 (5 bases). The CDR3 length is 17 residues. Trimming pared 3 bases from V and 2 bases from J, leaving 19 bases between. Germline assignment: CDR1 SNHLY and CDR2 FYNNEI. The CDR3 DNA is TGTGCCAGCAGTGATCAAGGAGTTGGGGCGCGACAAGAGACCCAGTACTTC. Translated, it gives CASSDQGVGARQETQYF. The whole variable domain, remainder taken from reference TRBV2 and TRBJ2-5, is EPEVTQTPSHQVTQMGQEVILRCVPISNHLYFYWYRQILGQKVEFLVSFYNNEISEKSEIFDDQFSVERPDGSNFTLKIRSTKLEDSAMYFCASSDQGVGARQETQYFGPGTRLLVL.

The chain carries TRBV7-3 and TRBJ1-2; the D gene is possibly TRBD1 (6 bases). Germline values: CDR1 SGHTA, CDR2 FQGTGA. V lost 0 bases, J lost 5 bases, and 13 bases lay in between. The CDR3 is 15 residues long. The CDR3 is CASSLTRQGRYGYTF. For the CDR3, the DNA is TGTGCCAGCAGCTTAACCCGGCAGGGGAGATATGGCTACACCTTC.

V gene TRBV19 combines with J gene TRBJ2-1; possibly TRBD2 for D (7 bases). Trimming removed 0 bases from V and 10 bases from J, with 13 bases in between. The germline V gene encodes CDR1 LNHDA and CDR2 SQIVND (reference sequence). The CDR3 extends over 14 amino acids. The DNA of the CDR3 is TGTGCCAGTAGTATAGACCCAAGGGGGGGAGAGCAGTTCTTC. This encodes CASSIDPRGGEQFF.

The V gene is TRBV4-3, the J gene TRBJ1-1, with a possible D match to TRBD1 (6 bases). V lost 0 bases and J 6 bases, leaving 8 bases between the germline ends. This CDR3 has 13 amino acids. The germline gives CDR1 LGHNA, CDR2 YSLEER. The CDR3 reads CASSQEEGAEAFF. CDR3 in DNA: TGCGCCAGCAGCCAAGAAGAGGGGGCTGAAGCTTTCTTT.

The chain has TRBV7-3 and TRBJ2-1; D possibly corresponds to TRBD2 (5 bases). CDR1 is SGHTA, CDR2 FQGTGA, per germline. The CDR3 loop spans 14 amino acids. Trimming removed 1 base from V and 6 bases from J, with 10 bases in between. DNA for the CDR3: TGTGCCAGCAGCTTAAACGGGGTGGGCAATGAGCAGTTCTTC. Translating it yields CASSLNGVGNEQFF.

The CDR3 is CASSPTGYVAGELFF. The DNA for the CDR3 is TGTGCCAGCAGCCCGACAGGTTATGTGGCCGGGGAGCTGTTTTTT. The V call is TRBV5-4, the J call TRBJ2-2; perhaps TRBD1 as D (6 bases). This CDR3 has 15 residues. V was cut by 4 bases and J by 6 bases, with 16 bases left in between. Germline CDR1 reads SGHNT; CDR2 reads YYREEE (reference sequence).

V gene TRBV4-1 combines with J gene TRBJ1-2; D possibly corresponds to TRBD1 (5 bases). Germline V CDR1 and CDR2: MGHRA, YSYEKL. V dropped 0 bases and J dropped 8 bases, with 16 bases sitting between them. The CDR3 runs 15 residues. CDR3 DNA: TGCGCCAGCAGCCAAGATCGTTCGGGGGGTTGGGGCTACACCTTC. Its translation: CASSQDRSGGWGYTF.

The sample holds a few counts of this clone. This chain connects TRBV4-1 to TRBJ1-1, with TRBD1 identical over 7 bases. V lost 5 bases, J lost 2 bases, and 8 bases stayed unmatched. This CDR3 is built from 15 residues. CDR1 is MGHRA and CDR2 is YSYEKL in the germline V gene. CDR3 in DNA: TGCGCCAGCAGCGATAACAGGGGAAGAAACACTGAAGCTTTCTTT. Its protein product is CASSDNRGRNTEAFF.